The next 27 T cell receptor beta chains were all read from a single sample in a study of blood T cell repertoires in COVID-19. Method: immunoSEQ multiplex PCR; TCRdb's copy keeps in-frame clones and lacks some. The table has almost 400,000 clones, more than 75% seen once. Sequencing input: peripheral blood. These TCRs come from a woman between 55 and 75 years old with COVID-19, enrolled during active disease.

This chain uses TRBV29-1 with TRBJ1-1, with D perhaps matching TRBD1 (6 bases). Trimming removed 3 bases from V and 1 base from J, with 12 bases in between. The CDR3 is 14 residues long. Germline V gene sequence: CDR1 SQVTM, CDR2 ANQGSEA. CDR3 nucleotides: TGCAGCGTTGACCCTGGCAGGGGGAACACTGAAGCTTTCTTT. This translates into CSVDPGRGNTEAFF.

The CDR3 DNA reads TGTGCCAGCAGCCTCCTTAGCGGGGGCCAAGAGACCCAGTACTTC. Its translation: CASSLLSGGQETQYF. This chain links TRBV3-1 (or the pseudogene TRBV3-2) with TRBJ2-5; 9 nucleotides match TRBD2. The length of the CDR3 is 15 residues. With 4 bases clipped from V and 1 base from J, the junction kept 4 bases outside the gene matches. CDR1 and CDR2 (germline): LGHDT, YNNKEL (reference sequence).

The rearrangement links TRBV29-1 to TRBJ1-2, with 7 nucleotides matching TRBD1. The V gene end was trimmed by 4 bases and the J gene end by 6 bases; junction bases not matched to a gene: 5. Germline CDR1 SQVTM, CDR2 ANQGSEA. CDR3 length: 12 residues. The CDR3 here is CSVVRTGNGYTF. CDR3 bases: TGCAGCGTTGTGCGGACAGGCAATGGCTACACCTTC. Full variable domain (rest looked up from reference TRBV29-1 and TRBJ1-2): SAVISQKPSRDICQRGTSLTIQCQVDSQVTMMFWYRQQPGQSLTLIATANQGSEATYESGFVIDKFPISRPNLTFSTLTVSNMSPEDSSIYLCSVVRTGNGYTFGSGTRLTVV.

The V call is TRBV15, the J call TRBJ2-3, with TRBD1 matching over 9 bases. This CDR3 region has 17 residues. Per germline, CDR1 LNHNV and CDR2 YYDKDF (reference sequence). With 3 bases clipped from V and 1 base from J, the junction kept 8 bases outside the gene matches. The CDR3 sequence is CATSRPGQGRRTDTQYF. The CDR3 DNA sequence: TGTGCCACCAGCAGGCCCGGACAGGGGCGACGCACAGATACGCAGTATTTT.

V usage is TRBV7-8 and J usage is TRBJ1-5; D is unclear. This CDR3 is 16 amino acids long. From germline, CDR1 is SGHVS and CDR2 FQNEAQ. Trimming removed 2 bases at V and 0 bases at J, with 11 bases between. The CDR3 loop reads CASSLSSGYSNQPQHF. The CDR3 DNA reads as TGTGCCAGCAGCTTAAGTTCAGGTTATAGCAATCAGCCCCAGCATTTT.

This chain connects TRBV9 to TRBJ1-1, with TRBD1 matching 9 bases. The ends lost 3 bases at V and 4 bases at J; junction bases unmatched: 7. Per germline, CDR1 SGDLS and CDR2 YYNGEE. The CDR3 is 15 amino acids. The CDR3, as DNA: TGTGCCAGCAGCGGACAGGGGGTTGGGGGCACTGAAGCTTTCTTT. Translated: CASSGQGVGGTEAFF.

CDR3 in DNA: TGTGCCAGCAGCTCCACGTCAGGGGGCCTGAACACTGAAGCTTTCTTT. This sequence encodes CASSSTSGGLNTEAFF. The chain recombines TRBV7-3 with TRBJ1-1, with 8 positions matching TRBD1. V trimming: 4 bases; J trimming: 0 bases; junction bases outside the gene matches: 7. CDR3 size: 16 residues. Germline V gene lookup returns CDR1 SGHTA and CDR2 FQGTGA.

V usage is TRBV7-9 and J usage is TRBJ2-7, with 7 bases aligning to TRBD1. Looked up from germline, CDR1 is SEHNR and CDR2 is FQNEAQ (reference sequence). After removal of 5 bases from V and 3 bases from J, the junction contained 16 bases not matched to a gene. This CDR3 is built from 17 residues. The CDR3 DNA is TGTGCCAGCAGCGTCGATTCCGGGACAGTTTTTTACTACGAGCAGTACTTC. Translation gives CASSVDSGTVFYYEQYF.

This clone showed up just once. J is TRBJ2-2 and V is TRBV5-6, with 7 bases matching TRBD1. The CDR3 consists of 16 residues. CDR1 and CDR2 (germline): SGHDT, YYEEEE. V was clipped by 1 base and J by 1 base; unmatched bases: 4. Written as DNA, the CDR3 is TGTGCCAGCAGCTTGTTAGACAGGGTGAACACCGGGGAGCTGTTTTTT. Translated, it gives CASSLLDRVNTGELFF.

J is TRBJ2-7 and V is TRBV9, with D possibly matching TRBD2 (6 bases). This CDR3 is built from 14 residues. V lost 4 bases, J lost 2 bases, and 13 bases lay in between. Looked up from germline, CDR1 is SGDLS and CDR2 is YYNGEE. The CDR3 region has the DNA TGTGCCAGCAGCCCCCACGGGAGCCCCTACGAGCAGTACTTC. As protein: CASSPHGSPYEQYF.

This rearrangement joins TRBV28 to TRBJ2-4; 7 bases fit TRBD1. The CDR3 runs to 16 residues. V shed 4 bases and J 0 bases; nucleotides not matched to a gene: 6. Germline V CDR1 and CDR2: MDHEN, SYDVKM. The CDR3 spells CASSSGTAIAKNIQYF. The CDR3, as DNA: TGTGCCAGCAGTTCGGGGACAGCCATAGCCAAAAACATTCAGTACTTC.

V gene TRBV2 combines with J gene TRBJ2-2; 15 nucleotides line up with TRBD2. Germline trimming cut 4 bases from V and 5 bases from J; bases unmatched to any gene: 5. The CDR3 has 17 residues. The germline gives CDR1 SNHLY, CDR2 FYNNEI. CDR3 DNA sequence: TGTGCCAGCAGTGGCGGACTAGCGGGGGGGCCGACCGGGGAGCTGTTTTTT. The encoded protein is CASSGGLAGGPTGELFF.

The table lists this clone with a count of one. The CDR3 region is CASSPIAVNTEAFF. The DNA of the CDR3 is TGTGCCAGCTCACCAATCGCGGTGAACACTGAAGCTTTCTTT. The chain combines TRBV18 with TRBJ1-1; unclear D gene. The CDR3 is 14 amino acids. Trimming pared 2 bases from V and 0 bases from J, leaving 7 bases between. CDR1 is KGHSH, CDR2 LQKENI, per germline.

V gene TRBV15 combines with J gene TRBJ2-5; 10 nucleotides line up with TRBD2. The CDR3 is 17 amino acids. The V and J ends lost 3 bases and 2 bases, in that order; junction bases with no gene match: 9. CDR1 and CDR2 from the germline V gene are LNHNV and YYDKDF (reference sequence). Here the CDR3 reads CATSSGSLAGVQETQYF. In DNA form, the CDR3 reads TGTGCCACCAGCAGTGGTTCTCTAGCGGGGGTGCAAGAGACCCAGTACTTC.

V is TRBV2 and J is TRBJ2-5; 10 bases map to TRBD2. V shed 5 bases, J shed 4 bases, and the junction held 7 bases outside the gene matches. The CDR3 consists of 15 residues. Germline values: CDR1 SNHLY, CDR2 FYNNEI. This CDR3 is CASSPSGGAPETQYF. The CDR3 region has the DNA TGTGCCAGCAGTCCCAGCGGGGGGGCTCCAGAGACCCAGTACTTC.

The chain combines TRBV21-1 with TRBJ1-1. TRBV21-1 is given as a pseudogene. The CDR3 has 13 amino acids. This CDR3 is CASSKSGEQAAFF. CDR3 sequence (DNA): TGTGCCAGCAGCAAAAGCGGAGAGCAGGCAGCTTTCTTT.

The chain has TRBV7-8 and TRBJ2-2, with D possibly being TRBD1 (6 bases). This CDR3 has 12 residues. V lost 6 bases to trimming and J lost 7 bases, with 9 bases between them. The germline V gene encodes CDR1 SGHVS and CDR2 FQNEAQ. CDR3 sequence reads: CASRPGVGELFF. The CDR3 DNA reads TGTGCCAGCAGACCAGGGGTCGGGGAGCTGTTTTTT.

The table lists this clone with a few counts. The V gene is TRBV28, the J gene TRBJ2-2; 7 nucleotides match TRBD1. Germline loops: CDR1 MDHEN, CDR2 SYDVKM. The CDR3 spans 17 residues. Trimming removed 7 bases from V and 4 bases from J; junction bases left unmatched: 15. The CDR3 protein is CASTQRGGPSFTGELFF. In DNA, the CDR3 is TGTGCCAGCACCCAAAGAGGGGGCCCTTCTTTCACCGGGGAGCTGTTTTTT.

This clone was seen a few times. The genes are TRBV4-2 and TRBJ2-2, with 8 bases aligning to TRBD2. After removal of 3 bases from V and 2 bases from J, the junction contained 14 bases not matched to a gene. Germline V lookup: CDR1 LGHNA, CDR2 YNFKEQ. This CDR3 is built from 19 residues. DNA of the CDR3: TGTGCCAGCAGCCAGGAGCCCCGGGGGGGTCCCCTAAACACCGGGGAGCTGTTTTTT. It is translated as CASSQEPRGGPLNTGELFF.

This chain joins TRBV15 and TRBJ1-3; no clear D. Trimming stripped 1 base from V and 8 bases from J, with 18 bases between. The CDR3 loop spans 16 amino acids. The germline V gene has CDR1 LNHNV and CDR2 YYDKDF (reference sequence). CDR3 nucleotide sequence: TGTGCCACCAGCAGAGTATTAGGAGGCCTCCTTCACACCATATATTTT. Amino acids: CATSRVLGGLLHTIYF.

The chain employs TRBV7-2 and TRBJ2-4; 8 positions agree with TRBD2. V was pared by 5 bases and J by 7 bases, with 10 bases of the junction left unmatched. Germline CDR1 and CDR2: SGHTA and FQGNSA. This CDR3 is built from 15 residues. CDR3 region: CASSDWYSGENIQYF. CDR3 sequence (DNA): TGTGCCAGCAGCGACTGGTATAGCGGGGAGAACATTCAGTACTTC.

The chain employs TRBV7-2 and TRBJ1-5; a weak D match, TRBD1 (5 bases). The CDR3 covers 15 residues. Germline CDR1 is SGHTA and CDR2 is FQGNSA. V shed 5 bases and J shed 6 bases, with 17 bases lying between them. CDR3 sequence reads: CASSPDIQGGQPQHF. The CDR3 DNA is TGTGCCAGCAGCCCCGACATCCAGGGCGGTCAGCCCCAGCATTTT.

The rearrangement joins TRBV19 to TRBJ2-1; 8 positions agree with TRBD2. V dropped 3 bases and J dropped 7; count of bases not matched to a gene: 11. Germline V gives CDR1 LNHDA, CDR2 SQIVND (reference sequence). The CDR3 runs 16 residues. In nucleotides, the CDR3 is TGTGCCAGTAGTATTTTAGCGGGGCGTAAAGGAAATGAGCAGTTCTTC. Its translation: CASSILAGRKGNEQFF. Full variable domain (outside the CDR3, taken from reference TRBV19 and TRBJ2-1): DGGITQSPKYLFRKEGQNVTLSCEQNLNHDAMYWYRQDPGQGLRLIYYSQIVNDFQKGDIAEGYSVSREKKESFPLTVTSAQKNPTAFYLCASSILAGRKGNEQFFGPGTRLTVL.

This chain uses TRBV15 with TRBJ2-5; TRBD2 agrees at 8 bases. Unmatched junction bases numbered 11, after V lost 0 bases and J lost 2 bases. The germline V gene encodes CDR1 LNHNV and CDR2 YYDKDF (reference sequence). The length of the CDR3 is 18 residues. The CDR3 region is CATSRDKWAGGSQETQYF. Written as DNA, the CDR3 is TGTGCCACCAGCAGAGATAAGTGGGCGGGGGGTTCTCAAGAGACCCAGTACTTC.

This clone was counted between two and nine times. V and J are TRBV6-6 and TRBJ1-6; D may be TRBD1 (6 bases). The V gene lost 4 bases and the J gene lost 1 base, with 11 bases spanning the gap. The CDR3 sequence is 16 residues long. Germline V gene sequence: CDR1 MNHNY, CDR2 SVGAGI (reference sequence). The chain's CDR3 is CASSFTGSSYNSPLHF. The CDR3 DNA reads TGTGCCAGCAGTTTCACAGGGAGTTCCTATAATTCACCCCTCCACTTT.

The V call is TRBV3-1 (or the pseudogene TRBV3-2), the J call TRBJ1-6, with 12 bases matching TRBD1. The CDR3 runs to 14 residues. Germline V gene sequence: CDR1 LGHDT, CDR2 YNNKEL (reference sequence). V lost 5 bases, J lost 17 bases, and 10 bases stayed unmatched. The chain's CDR3 is CASSTPGTGGSVHF. The CDR3 nucleotides read TGTGCCAGCAGCACCCCCGGGACAGGGGGCAGCGTCCACTTT.

The chain is built from TRBV12-5 and TRBJ1-1, with unresolved D. The CDR3 extends over 13 amino acids. The V end lost 0 bases, the J end lost 11 bases, and 13 bases lay between the germline ends. Germline V gene lookup returns CDR1 LGHNT and CDR2 FRNRAP. The CDR3 DNA reads TGTGCTAGTGGTTTGGTGAGGGTCGGTATGGCTTTCTTT. Protein: CASGLVRVGMAFF.